Below, 7 T cell receptor beta chains from the same sample are listed, as sequenced in a study of OX40 agonist ivuxolimab in advanced cancers. Generated by immunoSEQ multiplex PCR, the TCRdb table keeps only in-frame clones and is missing some. The sample shows some 72,000 clones, about 90% of them seen only once. The source material was CD4+ or CD8+ T cells sorted from blood, sampled in a trial of the OX40 agonist ivuxolimab. The receptors were gathered from an adult with an advanced solid tumor such as melanoma, head and neck, liver or kidney cancer.

The rearrangement joins TRBV6-1 to TRBJ2-5; perhaps TRBD1 as D (6 bases). V was clipped by 0 bases and J by 5 bases, with 13 bases between them. The CDR3 loop spans 15 amino acids. CDR1 MNHNS and CDR2 SASEGT come from the germline V gene. This CDR3 is CASSEAGQFGETQYF. The CDR3 DNA follows: TGTGCCAGCAGTGAAGCCGGACAGTTCGGGGAGACCCAGTACTTC.

The chain has TRBV27 and TRBJ2-3; D is uncertain. The ends were cut back, 3 bases at V and 6 bases at J, with 4 bases in the middle. Germline loops: CDR1 MNHEY, CDR2 SMNVEV (reference sequence). This CDR3 has 11 residues. Here the CDR3 DNA reads TGTGCCAGCAGTTTTTGGGATACGCAGTATTTT. It yields the protein CASSFWDTQYF.

The chain couples TRBV7-8 to TRBJ2-5, with TRBD1 matching over 9 bases. This CDR3 region has 13 residues. Germline values: CDR1 SGHVS, CDR2 FQNEAQ. V gave up 7 bases and J gave up 11 bases; unmatched junction bases: 11. CDR3 sequence reads: CASTTGGAVRQYF. The CDR3, as DNA: TGTGCCAGCACCACAGGGGGCGCAGTACGGCAGTACTTC.

This chain links TRBV2 with TRBJ2-4; D remains unclear. The ends were cut back, 2 bases at V and 0 bases at J, with 11 bases in the middle. This CDR3 is built from 16 residues. Germline V gene data show CDR1 as SNHLY and CDR2 as FYNNEI. The CDR3 region has the DNA TGTGCCAGCAGTGAAAGTATTAGAATAGCCAAAAACATTCAGTACTTC. It is translated as CASSESIRIAKNIQYF.

The CDR3 DNA is TGTGCCAGCAGTGAATTGGTACGGGACGAGCAGTACTTC. Translation: CASSELVRDEQYF. The J gene is TRBJ2-7, the V gene TRBV25-1; D is undetermined. The CDR3 has 13 residues. Germline CDR1 is MGHDK and CDR2 is SYGVNS. Trimming removed 1 base from V and 5 bases from J, with 9 bases in between.

V gene TRBV5-6 combines with J gene TRBJ1-1; D not resolved. The CDR3 totals 13 residues. The ends were cut back, 5 bases at V and 1 base at J, with 9 bases in the middle. Germline lookup yields CDR1 SGHDT and CDR2 YYEEEE. CDR3 in amino acids: CASRYRSNTEAFF. In nucleotides, the CDR3 is TGTGCCAGCAGGTATCGATCGAACACTGAAGCTTTCTTT.

This chain joins TRBV7-8 and TRBJ2-3; D is perhaps TRBD1 (5 bases). The ends were cut back, 2 bases at V and 8 bases at J, with 11 bases in the middle. This CDR3 has 13 residues. Germline V CDR1 and CDR2: SGHVS, FQNEAQ. The CDR3 reads CASSLHSQGTQYF. CDR3 sequence (DNA): TGTGCCAGCAGCTTACACTCGCAGGGTACGCAGTATTTT.